This T cell receptor beta chain is drawn from a study of identical twins. One entry per CDR3 protein, called by TCRdb with MiXCR from the 5' RACE reads. Here the sample spans hundreds of thousands of distinct CDR3 sequences, 9% to 15% being singletons. A few counts support this clonotype. Its antigen remains unknown. Notes on the study in general: Twin pairs' shared out-of-frame alpha sequences were enriched in low generation probability. It was cross-sectional statistical analysis, not following the same donors, that the conclusions relied on.

This CDR3 is built from 16 residues. V was cut by 3 bases and J by 8 bases, with 23 bases left in between. The germline CDR1 and CDR2 sequences are DFQATT and SNEGSKA (reference sequence). The same data also went into a second study, on yellow fever vaccine responses in identical twins.

The V and J genes are TRBV20-1 and TRBJ2-4, with D possibly matching TRBD2 (6 bases). The receptor was derived from a woman between 18 and 29 years old in good health. Specimen: CD8+ T cells sorted from blood. CDR3 residues: CSASGRDFVWEDIQYF. CDR3 nucleotides: TGCAGTGCTAGTGGCCGGGACTTCGTGTGGGAGGACATTCAGTACTTC.